A single sample gave rise to the 6 T cell receptor beta chains below, sequenced in a study of blood T cell repertoires in COVID-19. Sequenced by immunoSEQ multiplex PCR; TCRdb stores in-frame clones only, minus some. The sample shows some 50,000 clones, around 87% of them seen only once. Sequencing was done on a sample of peripheral blood. The receptors were sampled from a human donor in a cohort sampled during active COVID-19.

This chain joins TRBV27 and TRBJ2-2; D possibly corresponds to TRBD2 (6 bases). The V end lost 2 bases, the J end lost 5 bases, and 12 bases lay between the germline ends. From germline, CDR1 is MNHEY and CDR2 SMNVEV (reference sequence). The CDR3 has 15 amino acids. The CDR3 region has the DNA TGTGCCAGCAGTTTAGGAGGGAGAGGGACCGGGGAGCTGTTTTTT. Translated: CASSLGGRGTGELFF.

The chain couples TRBV19 to TRBJ2-5, with a weak D call TRBD2 (6 bases). Trimming shortened V by 1 base and J by 5 bases, and 11 bases separated the two germline ends. The CDR3 runs 14 residues. Germline V CDR1 and CDR2: LNHDA, SQIVND (reference sequence). The CDR3 region has the DNA TGTGCCAGTAGTATAGGGGCAGGGAGGGAGACCCAGTACTTC. Amino acids: CASSIGAGRETQYF.

This clone showed up just once. The chain couples TRBV5-6 to TRBJ2-7, with 8 bases aligning to TRBD1. V was clipped by 4 bases and J by 2 bases; unmatched bases: 8. CDR1 and CDR2 (germline): SGHDT, YYEEEE. The CDR3 covers 15 residues. The CDR3 is CASSRAGGITYEQYF. Here the CDR3 DNA reads TGTGCCAGCAGCCGTGCAGGGGGCATAACCTACGAGCAGTACTTC. Combining the CDR3 with reference TRBV5-6 and TRBJ2-7 gives the whole variable domain DAGVTQSPTHLIKTRGQQVTLRCSPKSGHDTVSWYQQALGQGPQFIFQYYEEEERQRGNFPDRFSGHQFPNYSSELNVNALLLGDSALYLCASSRAGGITYEQYFGPGTRLTVT.

V gene TRBV4-1 combines with J gene TRBJ1-3; unclear D gene. The V gene's germline CDR1 is MGHRA and CDR2 YSYEKL. This CDR3 is built from 15 residues. Trimming cost V 4 bases and J 0 bases, with 10 bases left between them. The CDR3 loop reads CASSPLGLSGNTIYF. The CDR3, as DNA: TGCGCCAGCAGCCCCCTTGGACTCTCTGGAAACACCATATATTTT.

This CDR3 reads CASSGAGAFGNSPLHF. Written as DNA, the CDR3 is TGTGCCAGCAGCGGCGCTGGGGCGTTTGGTAATTCACCCCTCCACTTT. The J gene is TRBJ1-6, the V gene TRBV9; possibly TRBD1 for D (5 bases). Trimming pared 3 bases from V and 6 bases from J, leaving 16 bases between. This CDR3 region has 16 residues. Germline CDR1 reads SGDLS; CDR2 reads YYNGEE.

The V and J genes are TRBV18 and TRBJ2-6; 7 nucleotides line up with TRBD1. Germline V gene lookup returns CDR1 KGHSH and CDR2 LQKENI. V dropped 0 bases and J dropped 0; count of bases not matched to a gene: 14. This CDR3 is 21 amino acids long. In DNA form, the CDR3 reads TGTGCCAGCTCACCACCGTTCGTCGCCGGGACAGCCTACTCTGGGGCCAACGTCCTGACTTTC. This codes for CASSPPFVAGTAYSGANVLTF.